Given below is one TCR beta chain in context. CDR3 length: 16 residues. Germline V gene lookup returns CDR1 SGHDT and CDR2 YYEEEE. V lost 4 bases and J lost 1; bases outside the gene matches: 8. Repertoires were generated with immunoSEQ multiplex PCR, while TCRdb's copy carries only in-frame clones and drops some. The repertoire holds approximately 89,000 clones, with 94% as singletons. The data were obtained in a study of T cell changes during pregnancy in multiple sclerosis. Sequenced material: peripheral blood, taken in the third trimester of pregnancy. This chain uses TRBV5-6 with TRBJ2-1; 7 nucleotides align to TRBD2. The clonotype originates from a female donor with multiple sclerosis, enrolled in a pregnancy study. CDR3 DNA: TGTGCCAGCAGCCCCGGGTGGGGGGGGTCCTACAATGAGCAGTTCTTC. This translates into CASSPGWGGSYNEQFF.